The clone carrying this T cell receptor beta chain was seen many times. The data were taken from a study of regulatory T cells in long-lasting Graves disease. With iRepertoire HTBI primers and Arm-PCR of CDR3 regions, TCR beta libraries were built. TCRdb analysed the multiplex PCR reads with MiXCR anew, one entry per CDR3 protein. The sample has 400,000 to 500,000 distinct CDR3 sequences; around 21% are singletons. Time point reported: persistent/refractory GD, antithyroid drugs over 5 years with positive TRAb. With RNA extracted from PBMCs as input, the TCR library was made. This material consisted of peripheral blood mononuclear cells (PBMCs), taken when the disease was refractory, from a patient treated with antithyroid drugs. This sequence originates from a female donor with Graves disease.

CDR3 in amino acids: CASTSTAASYEQYF. CDR3 nucleotides: TGTGCCAGCACCTCGACAGCCGCGTCCTACGAGCAGTACTTC. The rearrangement uses TRBV6-2 or TRBV6-3 and TRBJ2-7; D is perhaps TRBD1 (5 bases). The CDR3 contains 14 residues. V dropped 7 bases and J dropped 1 base, with 14 bases sitting between them. Germline V gene lookup returns CDR1 MNHEY and CDR2 SVGEGT.